The rows below give T cell receptor beta chains drawn from one sample of a study of cytomegalovirus exposure and HLA in healthy donors. Profiling relied on immunoSEQ multiplex PCR, and the TCRdb table lists in-frame clones only, not all of them. The repertoire consists of about 210,000 clones, with approximately 82% occurring once and the leading ten covering about 9.4%. The sample was PBMCs. The origin of the receptors is a woman in her fifties or sixties in good health and CMV-seropositive. The CDR3 runs from the conserved cysteine through the conserved F or W.

v_gene: TRBV7-2
j_gene: TRBJ2-3
CDR3aa: CASSLELAGSTDTQYF

v_gene: TRBV27
j_gene: TRBJ1-1
CDR3aa: CASSPRHLNTEAFF

v_gene: TRBV28
j_gene: TRBJ2-7
CDR3aa: CASSLPGQRYEQYF

v_gene: TRBV4-1
j_gene: TRBJ2-5
CDR3aa: CASSHSGGARETQYF

v_gene: TRBV6-1
j_gene: TRBJ1-4
CDR3aa: CASSEGTGFEKLFF

v_gene: TRBV19
j_gene: TRBJ2-3
CDR3aa: CASSSGASGGFTDTQYF

v_gene: TRBV11-2
j_gene: TRBJ2-3
CDR3aa: CASSLDLSTDTQYF

v_gene: TRBV7-9
j_gene: TRBJ1-1
CDR3aa: CASSLSGGEAFF

v_gene: TRBV5-6
j_gene: TRBJ1-4
CDR3aa: CASSLGGEQNEKLFF

v_gene: TRBV25-1
j_gene: TRBJ1-2
CDR3aa: CASSVPGTGNYGYTF

v_gene: TRBV6-1
j_gene: TRBJ1-6
CDR3aa: CASSEAIAYNSPLHF

v_gene: TRBV18
j_gene: TRBJ2-5
CDR3aa: CASSPPPGAETQYF